This is a list of T cell receptor beta chains from one sample in a study of Ad26.COV2.S vaccination and SARS-CoV-2 variants. Profiling relied on immunoSEQ multiplex PCR, and the TCRdb table lists in-frame clones only, not all of them. Of hundreds of thousands of clones listed, approximately 84% are singletons. Material: peripheral blood, obtained in a trial of Ad26.COV2.S vaccine versus placebo. Receptor source: a person aged 18-65 years who received the Ad26.COV2.S COVID-19 vaccine or a placebo. The CDR3 runs from the conserved cysteine through the conserved F or W. Each record gives: V gene, CDR3 protein.

TRBV19 CASSITGLAYEQYF
TRBV6-2/TRBV6-3 CASSYLTGEGDQPQHF
TRBV25-1 CASSVSGQGSDTQYF
TRBV7-9 CASSFGQTQETQYF
TRBV12-5 CASGLGLGADTQYF
TRBV28 CASSPGGGIYEQYF
TRBV24-1 CATRVNGRVPHWGNYGYTF
TRBV18 CASSPGGHKHGEQYF
TRBV3-1/TRBV3-2 CASSPGVGGPSNEKLFF
TRBV5-1 CASSLVAGGSYEQYF
TRBV27 CASRRTGGHTIYF
TRBV6-2/TRBV6-3 CASSYSWDYEQYF
TRBV28 CASSSPPSTSGSMGEQFF
TRBV10-3 CAISGTENQPQHF
TRBV7-9 CASSLSSSGGYEQYF
TRBV10-3 CAIRKTTGELFF
TRBV6-2/TRBV6-3 CASSYKVSFSNQPQHF
TRBV5-1 CASSPQGSSYNEQFF
TRBV28 CASSLSRGMGSPLHF
TRBV24-1 CATSDFAGTRDTGELFF
TRBV7-9 CASSLWGQAVNTEAFF
TRBV9 CASSARGPGELFF
TRBV7-9 CASSFPGGEETQYF
TRBV5-1 CASSFLAGKNTEAFF
TRBV14 CASTGGLGETQYF
TRBV19 CASSPRTGGALVDTQYF
TRBV28 CASSLMQEFVRDTIYF
TRBV7-2 CASSLEDRGRPYEQYF
TRBV2 CASSVWGARNTGELFF
TRBV6-2/TRBV6-3 CASSYSWRGQTSSGANVLTF
TRBV27 CASSFGQGGSEAFF
TRBV4-1 CASSQGGAPYGYTF
TRBV7-9 CASSLAQSSGRIYNEQFF
TRBV5-1 CASSFSGRAEQYF
TRBV27 CASRRSGNEKLFF
TRBV10-3 CAISEPEQGPLNEQFF
TRBV19 CASSMPMASTDTQYF